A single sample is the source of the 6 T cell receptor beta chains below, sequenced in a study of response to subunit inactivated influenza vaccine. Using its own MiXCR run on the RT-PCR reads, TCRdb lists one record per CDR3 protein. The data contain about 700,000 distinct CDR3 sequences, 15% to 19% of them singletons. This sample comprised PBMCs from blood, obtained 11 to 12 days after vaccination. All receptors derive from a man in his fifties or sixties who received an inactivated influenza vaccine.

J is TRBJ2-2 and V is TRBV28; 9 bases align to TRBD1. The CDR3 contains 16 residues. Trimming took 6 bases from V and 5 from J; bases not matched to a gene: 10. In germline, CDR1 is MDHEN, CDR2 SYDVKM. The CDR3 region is CASRHLDRGYTGELFF. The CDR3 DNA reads TGTGCCAGCAGACACCTGGACAGGGGATATACCGGGGAGCTGTTTTTT.

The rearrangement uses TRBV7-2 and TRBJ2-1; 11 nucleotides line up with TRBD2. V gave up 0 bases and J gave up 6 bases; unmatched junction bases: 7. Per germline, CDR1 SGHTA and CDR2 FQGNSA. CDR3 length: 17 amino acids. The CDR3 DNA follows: TGTGCCAGCAGCTTAGCCTATCTAGCGGGGGGTACCAATGAGCAGTTCTTC. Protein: CASSLAYLAGGTNEQFF.

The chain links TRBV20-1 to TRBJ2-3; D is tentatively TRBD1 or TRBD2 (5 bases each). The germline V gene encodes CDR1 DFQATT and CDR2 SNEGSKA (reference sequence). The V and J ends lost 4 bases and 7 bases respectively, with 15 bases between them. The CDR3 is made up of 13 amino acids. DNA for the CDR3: TGCAGTGCTATTCGGTACGAGGGGAATACGCAGTATTTT. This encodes CSAIRYEGNTQYF.

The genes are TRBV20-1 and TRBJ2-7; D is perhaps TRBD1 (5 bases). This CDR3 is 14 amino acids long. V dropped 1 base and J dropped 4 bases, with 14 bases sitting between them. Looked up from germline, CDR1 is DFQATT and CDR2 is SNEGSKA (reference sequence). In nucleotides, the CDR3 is TGCAGTGCTAGAGGAGCAGGGAACGTTTACGAGCAGTACTTC. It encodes CSARGAGNVYEQYF.

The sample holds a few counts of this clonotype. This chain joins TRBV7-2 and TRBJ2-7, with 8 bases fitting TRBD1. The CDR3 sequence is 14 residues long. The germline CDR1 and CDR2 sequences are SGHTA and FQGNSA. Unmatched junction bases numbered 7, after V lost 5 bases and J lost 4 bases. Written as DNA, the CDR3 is TGTGCCAGCAGCACTCGACAGGGGCAGTACGAGCAGTACTTC. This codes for CASSTRQGQYEQYF. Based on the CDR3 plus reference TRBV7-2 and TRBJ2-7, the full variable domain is GAGVSQSPSNKVTEKGKDVELRCDPISGHTALYWYRQSLGQGLEFLIYFQGNSAPDKSGLPSDRFSAERTGGSVSTLTIQRTQQEDSAVYLCASSTRQGQYEQYFGPGTRLTVT.

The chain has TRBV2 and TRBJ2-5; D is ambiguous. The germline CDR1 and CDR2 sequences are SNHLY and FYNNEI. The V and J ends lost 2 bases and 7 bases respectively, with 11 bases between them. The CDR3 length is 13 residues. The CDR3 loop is CASSENGGGTQYF. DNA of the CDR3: TGTGCCAGCAGTGAAAACGGCGGTGGGACCCAGTACTTC. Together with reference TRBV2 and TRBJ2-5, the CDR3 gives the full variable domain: EPEVTQTPSHQVTQMGQEVILRCVPISNHLYFYWYRQILGQKVEFLVSFYNNEISEKSEIFDDQFSVERPDGSNFTLKIRSTKLEDSAMYFCASSENGGGTQYFGPGTRLLVL.